This record looks at one TCR beta chain sequence and its context. Its antigen is not identified. This record comes from a study of cytomegalovirus exposure and HLA in healthy donors. General study results and limits: TCR beta chains numbering 164 were designated cytomegalovirus-associated.

The protocol was immunoSEQ multiplex PCR, while the TCRdb copy is restricted to in-frame clones and leaves out a portion. In the table there are some 310,000 clones, roughly 86% of which are singletons. This receptor was taken from a man aged 25-45 years in good health and CMV-seronegative. Material for sequencing was PBMCs.

CDR3 loop: CASTPFGGGNIQYF. The CDR3 DNA is TGTGCCAGCACTCCCTTTGGGGGGGGAAACATTCAGTACTTC. The chain carries TRBV5-6 and TRBJ2-4, with 7 bases matching TRBD2. Trimming removed 6 bases from V and 6 bases from J; junction bases left unmatched: 9. This CDR3 has 14 amino acids. CDR1 and CDR2 from the germline V gene are SGHDT and YYEEEE. The full variable domain, its missing parts supplied by reference TRBV5-6 and TRBJ2-4, is DAGVTQSPTHLIKTRGQQVTLRCSPKSGHDTVSWYQQALGQGPQFIFQYYEEEERQRGNFPDRFSGHQFPNYSSELNVNALLLGDSALYLCASTPFGGGNIQYFGAGTRLSVL.